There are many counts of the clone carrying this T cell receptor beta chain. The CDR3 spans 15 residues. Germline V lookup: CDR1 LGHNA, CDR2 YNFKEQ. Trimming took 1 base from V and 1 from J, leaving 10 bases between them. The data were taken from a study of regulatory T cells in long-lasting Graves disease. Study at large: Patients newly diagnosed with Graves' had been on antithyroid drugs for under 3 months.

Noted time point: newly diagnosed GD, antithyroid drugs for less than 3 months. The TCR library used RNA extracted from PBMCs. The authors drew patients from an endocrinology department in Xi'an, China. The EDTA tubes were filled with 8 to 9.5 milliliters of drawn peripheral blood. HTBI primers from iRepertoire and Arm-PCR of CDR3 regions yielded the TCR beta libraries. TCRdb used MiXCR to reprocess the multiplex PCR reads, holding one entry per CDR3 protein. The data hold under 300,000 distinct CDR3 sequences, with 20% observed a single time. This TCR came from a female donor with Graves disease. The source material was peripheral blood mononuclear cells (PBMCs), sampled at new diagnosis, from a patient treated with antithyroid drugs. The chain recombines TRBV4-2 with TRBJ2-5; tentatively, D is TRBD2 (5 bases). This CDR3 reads CASSQAEGLQETQYF. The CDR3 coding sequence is TGTGCCAGCAGCCAAGCAGAAGGACTCCAAGAGACCCAGTACTTC.